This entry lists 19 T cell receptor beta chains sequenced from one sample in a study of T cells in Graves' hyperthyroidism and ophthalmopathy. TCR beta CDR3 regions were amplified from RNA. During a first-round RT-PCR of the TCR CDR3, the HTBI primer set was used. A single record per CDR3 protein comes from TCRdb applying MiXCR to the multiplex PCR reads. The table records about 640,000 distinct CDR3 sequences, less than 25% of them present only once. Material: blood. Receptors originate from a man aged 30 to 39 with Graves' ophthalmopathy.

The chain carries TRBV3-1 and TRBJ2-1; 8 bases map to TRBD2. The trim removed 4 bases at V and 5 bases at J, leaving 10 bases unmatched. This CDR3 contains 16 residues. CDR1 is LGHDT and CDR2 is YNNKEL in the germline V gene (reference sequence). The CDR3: CASSPMAGGFNNEQFF. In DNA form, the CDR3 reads TGTGCCAGCAGCCCCATGGCGGGAGGCTTCAACAATGAGCAGTTCTTC.

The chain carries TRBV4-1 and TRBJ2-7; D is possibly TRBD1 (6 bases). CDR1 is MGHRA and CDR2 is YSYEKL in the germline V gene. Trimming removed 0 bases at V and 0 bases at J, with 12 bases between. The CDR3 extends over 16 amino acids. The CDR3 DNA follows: TGCGCCAGCAGCCAAGATGACACAGGGAGCTCCTACGAGCAGTACTTC. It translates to CASSQDDTGSSYEQYF.

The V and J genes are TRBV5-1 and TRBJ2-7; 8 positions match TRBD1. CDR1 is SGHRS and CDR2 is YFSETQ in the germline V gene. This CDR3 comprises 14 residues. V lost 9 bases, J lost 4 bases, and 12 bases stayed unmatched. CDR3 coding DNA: TGCGCCAACAGAGGACAGGGATCCCGTTACGAGCAGTACTTC. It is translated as CANRGQGSRYEQYF.

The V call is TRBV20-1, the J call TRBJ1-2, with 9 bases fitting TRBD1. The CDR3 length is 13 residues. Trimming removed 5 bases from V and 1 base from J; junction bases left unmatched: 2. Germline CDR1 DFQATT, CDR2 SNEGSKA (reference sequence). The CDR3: CSARDRDNYGYTF. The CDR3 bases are TGCAGTGCTCGGGACAGGGATAACTATGGCTACACCTTC.

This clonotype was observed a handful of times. CDR3 nucleotide sequence: TGCGCCAGCAGCAATAGCGGGAGTGGGTCCTACAATGAGCAGTTCTTC. This encodes CASSNSGSGSYNEQFF. The V call is TRBV5-1, the J call TRBJ2-1, with 9 nucleotides matching TRBD2. This CDR3 region has 16 residues. Germline CDR1 reads SGHRS; CDR2 reads YFSETQ. Trimming removed 4 bases from V and 1 base from J; junction bases left unmatched: 6.

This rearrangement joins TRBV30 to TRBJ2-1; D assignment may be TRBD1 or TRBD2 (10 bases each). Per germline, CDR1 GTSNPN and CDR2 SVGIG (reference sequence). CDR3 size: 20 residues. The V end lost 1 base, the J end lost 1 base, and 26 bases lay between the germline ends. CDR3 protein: CAWSGDRGLTSGNSYNEQFF. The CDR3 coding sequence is TGTGCCTGGAGTGGGGACAGGGGACTCACTAGCGGGAATTCCTACAATGAGCAGTTCTTC.

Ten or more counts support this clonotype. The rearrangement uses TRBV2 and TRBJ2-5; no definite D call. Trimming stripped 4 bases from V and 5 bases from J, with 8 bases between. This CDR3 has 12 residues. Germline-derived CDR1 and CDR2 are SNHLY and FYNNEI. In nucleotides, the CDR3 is TGTGCCAGCAGTGGTGGATTGGAGACCCAGTACTTC. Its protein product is CASSGGLETQYF.

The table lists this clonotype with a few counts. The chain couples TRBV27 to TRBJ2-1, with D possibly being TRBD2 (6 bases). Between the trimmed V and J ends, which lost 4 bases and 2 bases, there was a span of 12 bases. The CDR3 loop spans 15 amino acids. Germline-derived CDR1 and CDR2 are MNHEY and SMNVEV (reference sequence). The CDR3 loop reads CASSSGDFAYNEQFF. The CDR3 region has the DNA TGTGCCAGCAGTTCGGGGGACTTTGCCTACAATGAGCAGTTCTTC.

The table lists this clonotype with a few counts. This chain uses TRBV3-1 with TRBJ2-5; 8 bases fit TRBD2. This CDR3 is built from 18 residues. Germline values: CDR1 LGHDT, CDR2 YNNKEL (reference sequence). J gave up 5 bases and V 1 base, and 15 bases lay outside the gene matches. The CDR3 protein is CASSQVAGWGRGRETQYF. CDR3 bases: TGTGCCAGCAGCCAAGTAGCGGGGTGGGGGAGAGGGAGGGAGACCCAGTACTTC.

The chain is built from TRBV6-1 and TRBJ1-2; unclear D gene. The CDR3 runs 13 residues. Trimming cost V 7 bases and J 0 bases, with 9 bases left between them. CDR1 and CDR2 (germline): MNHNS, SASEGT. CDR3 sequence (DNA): TGTGCCAGCACGGCAGCCACTAACTATGGCTACACCTTC. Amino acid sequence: CASTAATNYGYTF.

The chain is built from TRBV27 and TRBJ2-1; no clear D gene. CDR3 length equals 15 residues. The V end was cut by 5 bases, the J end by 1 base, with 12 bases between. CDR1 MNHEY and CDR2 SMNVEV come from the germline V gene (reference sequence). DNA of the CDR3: TGTGCCAGCAGTCTGTCAATGGCATCCTACAATGAGCAGTTCTTC. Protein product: CASSLSMASYNEQFF.

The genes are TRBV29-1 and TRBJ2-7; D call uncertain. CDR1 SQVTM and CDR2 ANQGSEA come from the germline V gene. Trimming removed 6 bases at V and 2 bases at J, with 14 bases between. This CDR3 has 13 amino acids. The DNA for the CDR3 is TGCAGCGTGATACACACTGGGGCCTACGAGCAGTACTTC. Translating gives CSVIHTGAYEQYF.

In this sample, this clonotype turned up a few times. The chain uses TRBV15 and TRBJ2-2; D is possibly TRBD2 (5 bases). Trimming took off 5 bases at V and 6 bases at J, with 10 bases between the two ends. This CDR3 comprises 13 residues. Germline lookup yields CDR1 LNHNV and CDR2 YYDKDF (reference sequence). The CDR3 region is CATSPRAAGELFF. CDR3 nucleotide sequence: TGTGCCACCAGCCCGAGGGCTGCCGGGGAGCTGTTTTTT.

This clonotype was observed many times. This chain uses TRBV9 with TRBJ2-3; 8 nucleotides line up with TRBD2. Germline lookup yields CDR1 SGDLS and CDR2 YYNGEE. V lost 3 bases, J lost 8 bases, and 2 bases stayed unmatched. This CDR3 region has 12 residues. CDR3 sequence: CASSASGSTQYF. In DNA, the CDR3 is TGTGCCAGCAGCGCCAGCGGGAGTACGCAGTATTTT.

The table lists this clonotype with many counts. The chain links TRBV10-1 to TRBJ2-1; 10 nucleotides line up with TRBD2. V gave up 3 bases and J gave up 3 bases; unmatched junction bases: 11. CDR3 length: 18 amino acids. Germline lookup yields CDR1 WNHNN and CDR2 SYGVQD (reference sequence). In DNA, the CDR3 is TGCGCCAGCAGTGACGATCTAGCGGGAGAGTCCTTCTACAATGAGCAGTTCTTC. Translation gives CASSDDLAGESFYNEQFF.

The CDR3 DNA follows: TGTGCCAGCAGCCAAGCCCCACAGGGGGCGGACTCGGGAATCTACAATGAGCAGTTCTTC. It encodes CASSQAPQGADSGIYNEQFF. V gene TRBV4-2 combines with J gene TRBJ2-1, with TRBD1 matching 9 bases. Trimming at V came to 1 base and at J to 3 bases, leaving 16 bases not matched to a gene. This CDR3 spans 20 amino acids. Germline V lookup: CDR1 LGHNA, CDR2 YNFKEQ.

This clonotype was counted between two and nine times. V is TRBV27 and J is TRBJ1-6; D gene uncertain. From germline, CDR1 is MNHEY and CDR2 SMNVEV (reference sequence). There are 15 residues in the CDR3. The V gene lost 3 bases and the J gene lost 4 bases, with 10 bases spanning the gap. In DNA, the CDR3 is TGTGCCAGCAGTTTTAAGACGGATTATAATTCACCCCTCCACTTT. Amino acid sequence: CASSFKTDYNSPLHF.

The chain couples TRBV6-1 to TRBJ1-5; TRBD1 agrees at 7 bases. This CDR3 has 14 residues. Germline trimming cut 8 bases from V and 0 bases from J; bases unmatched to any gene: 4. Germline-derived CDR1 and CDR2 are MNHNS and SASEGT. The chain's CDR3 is CASGTANSNQPQHF. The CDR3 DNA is TGTGCCAGCGGGACAGCAAATAGCAATCAGCCCCAGCATTTT.

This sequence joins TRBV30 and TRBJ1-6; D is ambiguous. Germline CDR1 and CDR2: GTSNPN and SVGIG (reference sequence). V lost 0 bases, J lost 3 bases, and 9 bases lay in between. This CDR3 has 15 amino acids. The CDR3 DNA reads TGTGCCTGGAGTGTATCCGAATTCTATAATTCACCCCTCCACTTT. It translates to CAWSVSEFYNSPLHF.